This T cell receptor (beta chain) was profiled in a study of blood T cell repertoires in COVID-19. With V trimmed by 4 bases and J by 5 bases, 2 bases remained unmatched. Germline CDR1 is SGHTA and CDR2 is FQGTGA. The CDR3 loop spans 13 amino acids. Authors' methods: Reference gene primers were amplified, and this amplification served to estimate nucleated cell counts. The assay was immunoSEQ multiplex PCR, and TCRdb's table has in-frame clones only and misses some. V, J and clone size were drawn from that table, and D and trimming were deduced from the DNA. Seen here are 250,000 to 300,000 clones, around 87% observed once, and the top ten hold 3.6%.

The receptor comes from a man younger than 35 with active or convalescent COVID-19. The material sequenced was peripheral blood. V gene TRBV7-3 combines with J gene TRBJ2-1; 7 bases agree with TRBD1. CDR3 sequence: CASSWDSDNEQFF. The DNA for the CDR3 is TGTGCCAGCAGCTGGGACAGCGACAATGAGCAGTTCTTC.